This record concerns one TCR beta chain sequence. Its antigen is not identified. The data derive from a study of CD4 T cells in relation to SARS-CoV-2 and coronaviruses. Assay: immunoSEQ multiplex PCR; the TCRdb copy retains only in-frame clones and omits some. The repertoire holds roughly 68,000 clones, with 93% as singletons. The unexposed donors gave CD4+ T cells in 2011-2018, prior to COVID-19. Broader study findings: Approximately 65% of donors had memory CD4+ clonotypes crossrecognizing SARS-CoV-2 and common cold coronavirus spike. According to naive versus memory sequencing, detected responses are memory recall, not newly primed.

The germline V gene has CDR1 MNHEY and CDR2 SMNVEV (reference sequence). J lost 0 bases, V lost 3 bases, and 6 bases had no gene match. The CDR3 contains 16 residues. The clonotype originates from a human donor in good health. This rearrangement joins TRBV27 to TRBJ2-7; the match to TRBD1 covers 9 bases. Material: naive CD4+ T cells from PBMCs. Subset described: naive CD4+ T cells isolated by negative enrichment. CDR3 in amino acids: CASSLGPGQGSYEQYF. CDR3 nucleotides: TGTGCCAGCAGTTTGGGCCCGGGACAGGGCTCCTACGAGCAGTACTTC.